This is a list of T cell receptor beta chains from one sample in a study of PD-1 blockade in classical Hodgkin lymphoma. Sequencing used immunoSEQ multiplex PCR; TCRdb keeps in-frame clones, though not all of them. The table lists over 5,500 clones, almost 85% of them singletons, with roughly 33% in the top ten. Sequenced material: peripheral blood mononuclear cells (PBMCs), taken at baseline. The receptors were sampled from a human donor with classical Hodgkin lymphoma. Both conserved end residues are part of each CDR3. D genes are given only for firm matches. A clone size is listed for some rows: how often the clone was seen (once, few, many), or a class if it is expanded.

D | J | V | size | CDR3 | DNA
TRBD1 | TRBJ2-7 | TRBV15 | - | CATSRGDRGRTYEQYF | TGTGCCACCAGCAGAGGCGACAGGGGGCGAACCTACGAGCAGTACTTC
- | TRBJ1-1 | TRBV19 | - | CASSLNPTVNTEAFF | TGTGCCAGTAGTCTAAATCCGACGGTGAACACTGAAGCTTTCTTT
- | TRBJ2-1 | TRBV19 | - | CASSVWNNEQFF | TGTGCCAGTAGTGTGTGGAACAATGAGCAGTTCTTC
- | TRBJ2-1 | TRBV5-1 | - | CASSPDPPWDNEQFF | TGCGCCAGCAGCCCAGACCCCCCCTGGGACAATGAGCAGTTCTTC
TRBD1 | TRBJ2-5 | TRBV9 | - | CASSARTGEDLETQYF | TGTGCCAGCAGCGCAAGGACAGGGGAAGATTTGGAGACCCAGTACTTC
TRBD1 | TRBJ2-5 | TRBV7-2 | once | CASGTGSGETQYF | TGTGCCAGCGGGACAGGGTCGGGGGAGACCCAGTACTTC
TRBD1 | TRBJ2-1 | TRBV7-9 | - | CASSLGQGYNEQFF | TGTGCCAGCAGCTTAGGACAGGGCTACAATGAGCAGTTCTTC
- | TRBJ2-7 | TRBV11-2 | - | CASSLSPGARSYEQYF | TGTGCCAGCAGCTTATCGCCGGGCGCGAGGTCCTACGAGCAGTACTTC
- | TRBJ1-1 | TRBV19 | - | CASSMNAVNTEAFF | TGTGCCAGTAGTATGAATGCAGTGAACACTGAAGCTTTCTTT
TRBD2 | TRBJ2-1 | TRBV27 | - | CASSLLRSGTSGRNEQFF | TGTGCCAGCAGTTTATTAAGATCCGGGACTAGCGGGAGGAATGAGCAGTTCTTC
- | TRBJ1-1 | TRBV6-5 | - | CASSYSRRNTEAFF | TGTGCCAGCAGTTACTCTCGCAGGAACACTGAAGCTTTCTTT
- | TRBJ2-2 | TRBV28 | - | CASSFGGLYTGELFF | TGTGCCAGCAGTTTTGGGGGGTTGTACACCGGGGAGCTGTTTTTT
TRBD1 | TRBJ1-4 | TRBV5-1 | - | CASGHLNRGREKLFF | TGCGCCAGCGGACACCTTAACAGGGGACGGGAAAAACTGTTTTTT
- | TRBJ1-1 | TRBV29-1 | - | CSVEDQRYTEAFF | TGCAGCGTTGAAGATCAACGGTACACTGAAGCTTTCTTT
- | TRBJ1-1 | TRBV2 | - | CASMASLGTEAFF | TGTGCCAGCATGGCAAGCTTGGGCACTGAAGCTTTCTTT
- | TRBJ2-3 | TRBV6-6 | - | CASSYSEGSATQYF | TGTGCCAGCAGTTACTCTGAGGGGAGTGCTACGCAGTATTTT
- | TRBJ1-6 | TRBV6-1 | - | CASSEDMWGTWNSPLHF | TGTGCCAGCAGTGAAGATATGTGGGGGACTTGGAATTCACCCCTCCACTTT
- | TRBJ1-4 | TRBV11-2 | once | CASSAGPNEKLFF | TGTGCCAGCAGTGCGGGGCCGAATGAAAAACTGTTTTTT
TRBD1 | TRBJ1-2 | TRBV5-1 | - | CASSFRQGGPFGYTF | TGCGCCAGCAGCTTTCGACAGGGGGGACCTTTTGGCTACACCTTC
- | TRBJ2-3 | TRBV4-1 | - | CASSLTGVRTDTQYF | TGCGCCAGCAGCCTAACAGGAGTCCGCACAGATACGCAGTATTTT
TRBD2 | TRBJ2-1 | TRBV11-2 | - | CASSLDRAGGVAEQFF | TGTGCCAGCAGCTTAGATAGGGCGGGAGGAGTGGCTGAGCAGTTCTTC
TRBD1 | TRBJ2-1 | TRBV27 | - | CASSLGIQGAGYNEQFF | TGTGCCAGCAGTTTGGGGATACAGGGGGCTGGATACAATGAGCAGTTCTTC
TRBD2 | TRBJ2-3 | TRBV19 | - | CASSILAGGTDTQYF | TGTGCCAGTAGTATACTAGCGGGAGGGACAGATACGCAGTATTTT
- | TRBJ1-1 | TRBV5-3 | once | CARSERTSCEAFF | TGTGCCAGAAGCGAGAGGACTTCTTGTGAAGCTTTCTTT
- | TRBJ1-4 | TRBV6-5 | - | CASSYPDGKLFF | TGTGCCAGCAGTTACCCAGACGGAAAACTGTTTTTT
TRBD1 | TRBJ2-1 | TRBV19 | once | CASTPSRTGVGEQFF | TGTGCCAGTACCCCCTCGAGGACAGGGGTGGGTGAGCAGTTCTTC
- | TRBJ2-7 | TRBV2 | - | CASGAGPYEQYF | TGTGCCAGCGGGGCGGGCCCCTACGAGCAGTACTTC
- | TRBJ1-1 | TRBV7-9 | - | CASSIATGRRMRSGAFF | TGTGCCAGCAGTATCGCAACAGGTAGAAGGATGAGGTCCGGAGCTTTCTTT
- | TRBJ1-5 | TRBV19 | - | CASSITGKSNQPQHF | TGTGCCAGTAGTATCACCGGGAAAAGCAATCAGCCCCAGCATTTT
TRBD1 | TRBJ2-1 | TRBV29-1 | - | CSVGRDRVNEQFF | TGCAGCGTGGGGAGGGACAGGGTCAATGAGCAGTTCTTC
- | TRBJ2-6 | TRBV19 | - | CASSPRDTYPGANVLTF | TGTGCCAGTAGTCCGCGGGACACCTACCCTGGGGCCAACGTCCTGACTTTC
TRBD2 | TRBJ2-7 | TRBV6-7 | - | CASIGSGRAKFAYEQYF | TGTGCCAGCATCGGTAGCGGGAGGGCCAAGTTCGCCTACGAGCAGTACTTC
- | TRBJ1-3 | TRBV18 | once | CASSPPKTGLVAGNTIYF | TGTGCCAGCTCACCACCGAAAACGGGGCTCGTAGCTGGAAACACCATATATTTT
TRBD1 | TRBJ1-2 | TRBV27 | medium-sized | CASSSRDRGLYGYTF | TGTGCCAGCAGTTCAAGAGACAGGGGGCTGTATGGCTACACCTTC
- | TRBJ1-2 | TRBV28 | once | CASRTLNLGPQLGYTF | TGTGCCAGCCGTACCCTTAACCTGGGCCCGCAATTAGGCTACACCTTC
- | TRBJ2-2 | TRBV4-1 | - | CASRKRDTGELFF | TGCGCCAGCAGGAAACGGGACACCGGGGAGCTGTTTTTT
TRBD1 | TRBJ1-2 | TRBV5-1 | - | CASSQGPRQGTSGYTF | TGCGCCAGCAGCCAAGGGCCGAGACAGGGAACGAGCGGCTACACCTTC
- | TRBJ2-2 | TRBV11-2 | - | CASSPGTWTPNTGELFF | TGTGCCAGCAGCCCCGGCACCTGGACACCGAACACCGGGGAGCTGTTTTTT
TRBD2 | TRBJ2-7 | TRBV28 | - | CAINLAGSYEQYF | TGTGCCATAAATCTAGCGGGATCCTACGAGCAGTACTTC
- | TRBJ2-1 | TRBV30 | once | CAWSVFGLGEQFF | TGTGCCTGGAGTGTTTTTGGCCTAGGTGAGCAGTTCTTC